This entry is about one T cell receptor (beta chain). As originally analysed: The authors estimated nucleated cell counts from reference gene primer amplification. Assay used: immunoSEQ multiplex PCR; TCRdb lists only in-frame clones, some missing. Clonal size and the V and J genes are those of that table, whereas D and trimming came from the DNA. The table shows approximately 88,000 clones, with roughly nine tenths occurring only once. These data originate in a study of blood T cell repertoires in COVID-19. Study background: Samples representing acute and convalescent COVID-19 were sourced from the United States, Italy and Spain. The analysed material was cDNA or gDNA that came from T cells, B-cell-depleted T cells, or PBMCs.

This CDR3 has 15 residues. The junction had 6 bases not matched to a gene; V was cut back by 2 bases and J by 6 bases. CDR1 is MNHNS and CDR2 is SASEGT in the germline V gene. The TCR originated in a male donor with acute or convalescent COVID-19. Sequenced input: peripheral blood. The chain couples TRBV6-1 to TRBJ1-2, with TRBD1 identical over 10 bases. CDR3 DNA sequence: TGTGCCAGCAGTGAACAGACAGGGGGCTCTAATGGCTACACCTTC. Protein sequence: CASSEQTGGSNGYTF.